This T cell receptor beta chain was identified in a study of blood T cell repertoires in COVID-19 (dated by TCRdb to between 2020 and 2021). Some background on the complete study: Collaborator samples came from the United States, Italy and Spain and covered acute and convalescent phases of COVID-19. The material from the prospective study consisted of cDNA or gDNA derived from T cells, B-cell-depleted T cells, or PBMCs. Subjects who had been exposed to COVID-19, were actively infected with it, or had recovered from it provided the deeply sampled blood TCRbeta repertoires that made up the dataset. The repertoires were made available in a free public database intended to serve as a resource for research on the immune response to SARS-CoV-2. The samples were drawn from the first 160 participants of the ongoing ImmuneRACE study and from more than 1,000 subjects provided by 6 global collaborators. The sample metadata nearly always contained a de-identified subject ID, COVID-19 status, age in years and sex. Where available, HLA class I and class II types were taken from metadata supplied by the sample provider and were not determined by assay-based typing. What the work shows at the level of the full study, not this receptor alone: The quantity of clinical and demographic metadata differed by source and by participant and was supplied without curation.

Via the germline V gene, CDR1 is SGHRS and CDR2 YFSETQ. From V the trimming removes 2 bases and from J it removes 7 bases, while the gene matches leave 3 bases of the junction unaccounted for. Measured from the cysteine to the phenylalanine, the CDR3 is 14 residues long. Solely the CDR3 DNA is kept, with 42 bases framed from the first base. The collaborating institutions used their own protocols to collect whole blood in K2EDTA tubes. For TCRbeta analysis, collaborator samples were shipped as frozen whole blood, as isolated PBMCs, or as DNA extracted from either sample type. TCRbeta CDR3 regions were amplified from genomic DNA using the immunoSEQ Assay, a bias-controlled multiplex PCR. Regarding the original processing steps: Within the assay, amplification of reference gene primers was used to estimate how many nucleated cells each sample contained. Sequence reads were collapsed and filtered to measure the absolute abundance of every unique TCRbeta CDR3 rearrangement. For each sample, productive Simpson clonality was calculated as the square root of Simpson's diversity index over productive rearrangements. Entries here come from immuneACCESS through TCRdb and include only in-frame sequences with V and J called. Some clones fail to appear in such tables; in the studies checked, an unresolved V gene covers under half of the shortfall, and the cause of the remainder is unknown. The DNA gave D and trimming, while V, J and clone size come from that table. This sample has some 210,000 clones in its table, and around 91% of those were observed once. Around 4.8% of the sample lies in the top ten.

Of note for this clone: No antigen is known for it. Per-base qualities were not stored, and no clone one base away is much larger.

Sample: peripheral blood. The chain couples TRBV5-1 to TRBJ1-6; TRBD1 matches 7 bases in the middle. This TCR was sampled from a woman in her thirties or forties with acute or convalescent COVID-19. CDR3 loop: CASSLQGLNSPLHF. The DNA sequence is TGCGCCAGCAGCTTACAGGGGCTCAATTCACCCCTCCACTTT.